This T cell receptor beta chain was sequenced in a study of blood T cell repertoires in COVID-19. The wider study: Sources were T cells, B-cell-depleted T cells, or PBMCs; the material itself was cDNA or gDNA.

Germline CDR1 MGHDK, CDR2 SYGVNS. This CDR3 has 17 amino acids. The junction had 16 bases not matched to a gene; V was cut back by 5 bases and J by 4 bases. In the original workflow: Quantification of nucleated cells was approximated via reference gene primer amplification. Sequencing was performed with immunoSEQ multiplex PCR; in TCRdb, only in-frame clones are kept and a portion is missing. The DNA gave D and trimming, while V, J and clone size come from that table. In the table there are about 150,000 clones, roughly 80% of which are singletons. Participants came from some 23 US areas, aged about 18 to 89 years. Assignments of participants to cohorts depended upon their own reported clinical history. This clone was counted a single time.

The chain links TRBV25-1 to TRBJ1-1; 7 positions agree with TRBD1. Sequenced sample: PBMCs or T cells enriched from blood (not recorded which). The TCR sequence derives from a man between 50 and 59 years old who had recovered from COVID-19. CDR3 DNA sequence: TGTGCCAGCAGTTTGACAGGGAGCATCGTGGTGGGCACTGAAGCTTTCTTT. Its protein product is CASSLTGSIVVGTEAFF.